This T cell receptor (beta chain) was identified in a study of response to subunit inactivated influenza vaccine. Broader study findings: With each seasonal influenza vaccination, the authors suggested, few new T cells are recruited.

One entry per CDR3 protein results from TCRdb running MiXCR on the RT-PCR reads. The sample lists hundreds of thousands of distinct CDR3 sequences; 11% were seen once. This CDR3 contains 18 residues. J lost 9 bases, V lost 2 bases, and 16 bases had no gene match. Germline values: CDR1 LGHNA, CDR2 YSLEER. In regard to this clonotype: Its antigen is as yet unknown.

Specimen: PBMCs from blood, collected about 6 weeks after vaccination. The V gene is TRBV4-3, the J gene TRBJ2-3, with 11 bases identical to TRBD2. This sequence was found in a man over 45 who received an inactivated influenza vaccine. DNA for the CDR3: TGCGCCAGCAGCCAACCCCCGGGGGCTAGCGGGAGGTCTCCCACGCAGTATTTT. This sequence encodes CASSQPPGASGRSPTQYF.